The clone carrying this TCR beta chain has a count of ten or more. Its antigen is unknown. The data originate from a study of T cells in Graves' hyperthyroidism and ophthalmopathy. With a duration under 2 months, the hyperthyroidism was newly diagnosed in patients aged 18 to 65. There were TCR beta CDR3 regions amplified from RNA transcripts. When the TCR CDR3 underwent first-round RT-PCR, the HTBI primer set was used. Each CDR3 protein is one row after TCRdb ran MiXCR on the multiplex PCR reads. The sample has approximately 400,000 distinct CDR3 sequences, under 15% seen once. General study results and limits: Most thyroid clonotypes that were expanded above 0.001 also turned up in blood.

This CDR3 comprises 14 residues. Germline CDR1 and CDR2: SGHVS and FQNEAQ. The V end was cut by 7 bases, the J end by 5 bases, with 17 bases between. J is TRBJ2-5 and V is TRBV7-8; the D is unclear. The specimen sequenced was blood. This TCR was sampled from a woman aged 25 to 39 with Graves' hyperthyroidism. The CDR3 DNA follows: TGTGCCAGCAACTCCGAGACGGATTGGGAGACCCAGTACTTC. Translating it yields CASNSETDWETQYF. The whole variable domain, remainder taken from reference TRBV7-8 and TRBJ2-5, is GAGVSQSPRYKVAKRGQDVALRCDPISGHVSLFWYQQALGQGPEFLTYFQNEAQLDKSGLPSDRFFAERPEGSVSTLKIQRTQQEDSAVYLCASNSETDWETQYFGPGTRLLVL.